This TCR beta chain came from a study of blood T cell repertoires in COVID-19. Study information: T cells, B-cell-depleted T cells, or PBMCs provided the cDNA or gDNA that served as material.

Participants were aged roughly 18 to 90 years, lived in around 25 US areas, and enrolled virtually. Either two negative PCRs, clearance, or symptom resolution qualified Cohort 3 donors as recovered. Trimming cost V 4 bases and J 5 bases; bases outside gene matches: 6. In germline, CDR1 is SGDLS, CDR2 YYNGEE. This CDR3 contains 16 residues. In the original workflow: Reference gene primers were amplified, and this amplification served to estimate nucleated cell counts. Method: immunoSEQ multiplex PCR; TCRdb's copy keeps in-frame clones and lacks some. V and J calls plus clone size are reproduced from that table; the DNA served to infer D and trimming. The sample includes some 400,000 clones, 85% to 90% of them seen just once.

V is TRBV9 and J is TRBJ2-1; TRBD2 matches at 13 bases. This sequence was found in a woman in her twenties or thirties who had recovered from COVID-19. Source material: PBMCs or T cells enriched from blood (not recorded which). The CDR3 here is CASSPQGLAGNNEQFF. The CDR3 bases are TGTGCCAGCAGCCCTCAGGGACTAGCGGGGAACAATGAGCAGTTCTTC. The full variable domain, rest sourced from reference TRBV9 and TRBJ2-1, is DSGVTQTPKHLITATGQRVTLRCSPRSGDLSVYWYQQSLDQGLQFLIQYYNGEERAKGNILERFSAQQFPDLHSELNLSSLELGDSALYFCASSPQGLAGNNEQFFGPGTRLTVL.